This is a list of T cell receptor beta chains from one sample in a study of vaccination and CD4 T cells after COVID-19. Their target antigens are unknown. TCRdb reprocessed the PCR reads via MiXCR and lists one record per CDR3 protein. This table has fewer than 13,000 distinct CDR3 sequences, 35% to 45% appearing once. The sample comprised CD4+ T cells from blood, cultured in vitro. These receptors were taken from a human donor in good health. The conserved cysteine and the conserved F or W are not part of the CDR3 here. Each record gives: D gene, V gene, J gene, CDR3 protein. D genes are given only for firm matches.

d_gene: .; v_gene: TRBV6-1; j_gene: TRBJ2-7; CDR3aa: ASRLASVYEQY
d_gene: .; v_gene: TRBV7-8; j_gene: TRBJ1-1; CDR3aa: ASSLASWGRIGNTEAF
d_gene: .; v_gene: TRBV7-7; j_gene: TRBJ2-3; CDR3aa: ASSFTLPDTQY
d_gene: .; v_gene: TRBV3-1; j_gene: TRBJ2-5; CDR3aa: ASSHGVNAETQY
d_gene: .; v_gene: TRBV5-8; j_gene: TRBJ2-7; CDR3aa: ASSLAGPPGEQY
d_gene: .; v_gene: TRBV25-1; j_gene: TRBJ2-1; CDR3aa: ASSESGGQRAYNEQF
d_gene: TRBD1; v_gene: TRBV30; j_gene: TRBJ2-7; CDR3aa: AWGRQGAEQY
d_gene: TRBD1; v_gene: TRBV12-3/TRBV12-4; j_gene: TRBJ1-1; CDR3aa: ASSFPSGGAAEAF
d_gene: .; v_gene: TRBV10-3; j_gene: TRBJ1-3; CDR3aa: AIRQPSGNTIY
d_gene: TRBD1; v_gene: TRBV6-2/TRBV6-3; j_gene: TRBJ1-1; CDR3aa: ASRAQGMNTEAF
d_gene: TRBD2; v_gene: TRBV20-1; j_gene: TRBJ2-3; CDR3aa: SAQTSGRQWDTQY
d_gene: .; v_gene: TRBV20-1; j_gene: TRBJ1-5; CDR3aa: SARDGGLPYSNQPQH
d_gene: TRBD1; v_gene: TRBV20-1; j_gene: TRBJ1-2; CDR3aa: SASEVTGNGYT
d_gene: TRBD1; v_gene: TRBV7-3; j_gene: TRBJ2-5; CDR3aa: ASSRDRQETQY
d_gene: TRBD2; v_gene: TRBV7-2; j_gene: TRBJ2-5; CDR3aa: ASTRESLRETQY
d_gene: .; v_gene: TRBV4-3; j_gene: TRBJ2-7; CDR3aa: ASSQDTSGSGFYEQY
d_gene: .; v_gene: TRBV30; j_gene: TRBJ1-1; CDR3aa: AWIWSNTEAF
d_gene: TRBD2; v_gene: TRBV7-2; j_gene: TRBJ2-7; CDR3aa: ASSPMASGIGEQY
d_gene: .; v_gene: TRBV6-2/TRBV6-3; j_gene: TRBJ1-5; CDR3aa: ASSYSIGAGAGQPQH
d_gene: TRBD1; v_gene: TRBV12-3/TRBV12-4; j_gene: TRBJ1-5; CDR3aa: ASSRGQGDLQPQH
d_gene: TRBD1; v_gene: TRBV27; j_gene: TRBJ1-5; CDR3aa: ASRQGLGGEPQH
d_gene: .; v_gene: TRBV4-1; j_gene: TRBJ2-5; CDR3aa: ASSQDIGREQTQY
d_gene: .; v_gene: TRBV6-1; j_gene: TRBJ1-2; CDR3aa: ASRRNLYGYT
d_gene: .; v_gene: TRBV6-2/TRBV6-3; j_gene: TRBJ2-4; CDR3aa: ASSLWDGAKNIQY
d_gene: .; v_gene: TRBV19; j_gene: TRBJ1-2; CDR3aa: ASSMPVYGYT
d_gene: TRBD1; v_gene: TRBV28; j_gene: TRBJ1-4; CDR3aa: ASSYAGTGVEKLF
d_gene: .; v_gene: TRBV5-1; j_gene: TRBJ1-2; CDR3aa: ASSWNLGHTDNYGYT
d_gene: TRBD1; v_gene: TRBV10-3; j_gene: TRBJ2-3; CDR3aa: AIRKGQGLGDTQY
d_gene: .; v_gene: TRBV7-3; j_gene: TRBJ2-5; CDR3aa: ASTSPGERWQETQY
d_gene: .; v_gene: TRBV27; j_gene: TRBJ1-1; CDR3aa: ASIPHGGAIFTRAAF
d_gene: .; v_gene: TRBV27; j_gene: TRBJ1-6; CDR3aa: ASSGQRGVPYNSPLH
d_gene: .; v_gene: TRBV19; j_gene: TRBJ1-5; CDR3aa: ASSSDLGGGNQPQH
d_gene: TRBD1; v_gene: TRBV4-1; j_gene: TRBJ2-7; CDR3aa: ASSQAPTGNYEQY
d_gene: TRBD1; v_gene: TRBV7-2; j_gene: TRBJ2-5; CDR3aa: ASSLLGTAQETQY
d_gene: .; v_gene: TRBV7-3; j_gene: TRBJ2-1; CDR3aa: ASSLGAGGYNEQF
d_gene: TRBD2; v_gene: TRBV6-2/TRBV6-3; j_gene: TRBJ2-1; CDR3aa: ASIRPSGDDNEQF
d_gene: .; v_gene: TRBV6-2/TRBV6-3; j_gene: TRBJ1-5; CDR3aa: ASSPGGRRGNQPQH
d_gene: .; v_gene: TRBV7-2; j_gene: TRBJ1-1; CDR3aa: ASSLVTDTEAF
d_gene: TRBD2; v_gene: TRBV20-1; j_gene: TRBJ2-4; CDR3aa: SAILAGQNIQY
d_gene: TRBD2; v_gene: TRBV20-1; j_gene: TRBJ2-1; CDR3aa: SASPLGRPGEQF
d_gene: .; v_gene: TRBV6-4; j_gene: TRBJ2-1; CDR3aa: ASSDSSGGDYNEQF
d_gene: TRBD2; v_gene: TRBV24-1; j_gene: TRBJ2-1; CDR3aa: ATSEGGLAGYNEQF
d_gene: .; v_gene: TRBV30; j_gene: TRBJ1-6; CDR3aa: AWSPNDISPLH
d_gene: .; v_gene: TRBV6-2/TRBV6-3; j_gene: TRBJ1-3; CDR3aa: ASREDSGNTIY
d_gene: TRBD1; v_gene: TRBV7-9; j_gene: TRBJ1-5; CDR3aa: ASSLSGGEQPQH
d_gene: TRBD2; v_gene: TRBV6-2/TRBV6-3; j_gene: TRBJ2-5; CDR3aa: ASSYQSGALY
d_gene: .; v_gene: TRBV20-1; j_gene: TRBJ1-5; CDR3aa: SARAEGVNQPQH